A single sample is the source of the 3 T cell receptor beta chains below, sequenced in a study of cytomegalovirus exposure and HLA in healthy donors. Sequencing used immunoSEQ multiplex PCR; TCRdb keeps in-frame clones, though not all of them. This sample has approximately 150,000 clones, with about 89% found just once. Sample: PBMCs. The receptors come from a woman aged 18-35 years in good health and CMV-seropositive.

The gene calls are TRBV4-3 and TRBJ2-3; possibly TRBD1 for D (6 bases). The V and J ends lost 2 bases and 1 base respectively, with 13 bases between them. The CDR3 has 16 residues. Germline loops: CDR1 LGHNA, CDR2 YSLEER. The CDR3 DNA reads as TGCGCCAGCAGCCAACTACAGGGTTCTGGCACAGATACGCAGTATTTT. This sequence encodes CASSQLQGSGTDTQYF.

This sequence joins TRBV11-2 and TRBJ2-7; 7 nucleotides match TRBD2. There are 19 residues in the CDR3. Germline V CDR1 and CDR2: SGHAT, FQNNGV. Trimming took 5 bases from V and 1 from J; bases not matched to a gene: 20. The CDR3 region has the DNA TGTGCCAGCAGCACCGGCGGGAGCCGAGGAGTGGGGACTTCCTACGAGCAGTACTTC. Protein sequence: CASSTGGSRGVGTSYEQYF. The entire variable domain, with the rest obtained from reference TRBV11-2 and TRBJ2-7, is as follows: EAGVAQSPRYKIIEKRQSVAFWCNPISGHATLYWYQQILGQGPKLLIQFQNNGVVDDSQLPKDRFSAERLKGVDSTLKIQPAKLEDSAVYLCASSTGGSRGVGTSYEQYFGPGTRLTVT.

Only a few counts were recorded for this clone. CDR3 DNA: TGTGCCTGGAACAGGGGGCAAATCGGGGAGCTGTTTTTT. It yields the protein CAWNRGQIGELFF. The gene calls are TRBV30 and TRBJ2-2; 9 nucleotides align to TRBD1. The germline V gene encodes CDR1 GTSNPN and CDR2 SVGIG (reference sequence). The CDR3 consists of 13 residues. The V gene end was trimmed by 4 bases and the J gene end by 7 bases; junction bases not matched to a gene: 4. Together with reference TRBV30 and TRBJ2-2, the CDR3 gives the full variable domain: SQTIHQWPATLVQPVGSPLSLECTVEGTSNPNLYWYRQAAGRGLQLLFYSVGIGQISSEVPQNLSASRPQDRQFILSSKKLLLSDSGFYLCAWNRGQIGELFFGEGSRLTVL.